A single sample is the source of the 17 T cell receptor beta chains below, sequenced in a study of T cell responses to AZD1222 COVID-19 vaccine. Profiled with immunoSEQ multiplex PCR; TCRdb holds only in-frame clones, not every one. The sample records about 120,000 clones, 80% to 90% being singletons. The sequencing here drew on peripheral blood, taken on day 0 of MenACWY control vaccination. The receptor set was obtained from an adult in good health.

The J gene is TRBJ1-4, the V gene TRBV28; no clear D. V was pared by 3 bases and J by 4 bases, with 9 bases between. The CDR3 has 14 amino acids. Per the germline V gene, CDR1 is MDHEN and CDR2 is SYDVKM. The CDR3 DNA sequence: TGTGCCAGCAGTTTTGCAACAGTTAATGAAAAACTGTTTTTT. It translates to CASSFATVNEKLFF.

The V call is TRBV6-2 or TRBV6-3, the J call TRBJ2-1, with unresolved D. This CDR3 is 14 amino acids long. In germline, CDR1 is MNHEY, CDR2 SVGEGT. Trimming shortened V by 5 bases and J by 8 bases, and 16 bases separated the two germline ends. Here the CDR3 DNA reads TGTGCCAGCAGTCCGGCGTACCGCACCGATGAGCAGTTCTTC. Amino acids: CASSPAYRTDEQFF.

This clone was detected only a few times. The chain employs TRBV11-2 and TRBJ2-7; no reliable D call. The germline gives CDR1 SGHAT, CDR2 FQNNGV. The CDR3 extends over 13 amino acids. Trimming stripped 4 bases from V and 9 bases from J, with 16 bases between. The CDR3 sequence is CASSSRLLPGQYF. The CDR3 DNA reads TGTGCCAGCAGCTCCCGACTGCTACCGGGGCAGTACTTC.

The chain carries TRBV20-1 and TRBJ1-2; 7 bases align to TRBD1. The CDR3 totals 11 residues. The J segment lost 7 bases and the V segment lost 8 bases, leaving 7 bases of the junction unmatched. CDR1 is DFQATT and CDR2 is SNEGSKA in the germline V gene (reference sequence). CDR3 residues: CSPNRQGGYTF. The CDR3 DNA sequence: TGCAGTCCGAACCGACAGGGTGGCTACACCTTC.

CDR3 bases: TGTGCCAGCTCACTGACAGCCGTGAACACTGAAGCTTTCTTT. Its protein product is CASSLTAVNTEAFF. This chain uses TRBV18 with TRBJ1-1; a possible D gene is TRBD1 (5 bases). The V gene lost 4 bases and the J gene lost 0 bases, with 9 bases spanning the gap. CDR1 is KGHSH, CDR2 LQKENI, per germline. The CDR3 is 14 amino acids. Drawing the rest from reference TRBV18 and TRBJ1-1, the complete variable domain is NAGVMQNPRHLVRRRGQEARLRCSPMKGHSHVYWYRQLPEEGLKFMVYLQKENIIDESGMPKERFSAEFPKEGPSILRIQQVVRGDSAAYFCASSLTAVNTEAFFGQGTRLTVV.

The chain couples TRBV3-1 (or the pseudogene TRBV3-2) to TRBJ2-4, with D perhaps TRBD2 (6 bases). Germline CDR1 and CDR2: LGHDT and YNNKEL (reference sequence). The ends were cut back, 1 base at V and 3 bases at J, with 19 bases in the middle. The CDR3 is 18 amino acids. The CDR3 DNA follows: TGTGCCAGCAGCCAAGTGAGTGGCGGGGCAGTACTCAAAAACATTCAGTACTTC. As protein: CASSQVSGGAVLKNIQYF.

This chain joins TRBV19 and TRBJ1-1; 8 bases are a match to TRBD1. The CDR3 is 13 amino acids. The V and J ends lost 4 bases and 6 bases, in that order; junction bases with no gene match: 4. The germline gives CDR1 LNHDA, CDR2 SQIVND (reference sequence). The CDR3 DNA sequence: TGTGCCAGTAGTAGTCAACAGGGGGCTGAAGCTTTCTTT. Encoded protein: CASSSQQGAEAFF.

This chain connects TRBV30 to TRBJ1-6; D call uncertain. The V gene's germline CDR1 is GTSNPN and CDR2 SVGIG (reference sequence). The germline V and J ends were trimmed by 2 bases and 2 bases, with 13 bases remaining between them. The CDR3 length is 16 residues. The CDR3 DNA reads TGTGCCTGGAGTCCCCGGCGGGGAACCTATAATTCACCCCTCCACTTT. This sequence encodes CAWSPRRGTYNSPLHF.

The V and J genes are TRBV20-1 and TRBJ2-1, with 8 bases lining up with TRBD2. Germline-derived CDR1 and CDR2 are DFQATT and SNEGSKA (reference sequence). Trimming took 3 bases from V and 8 from J; bases not matched to a gene: 6. The CDR3 runs 13 residues. DNA of the CDR3: TGCAGTGCTAGTTCGGGAGCGGGGGATGAGCAGTTCTTC. Its translation is CSASSGAGDEQFF.

This rearrangement joins TRBV7-8 to TRBJ1-5, with TRBD1 matching over 12 bases. With 3 bases clipped from V and 2 bases from J, the junction kept 5 bases outside the gene matches. The CDR3 is 17 residues long. The V gene's germline CDR1 is SGHVS and CDR2 FQNEAQ. The CDR3 loop is CASSFRDRGLGNQPQHF. CDR3 coding DNA: TGTGCCAGCAGCTTTCGGGACAGGGGGCTTGGCAATCAGCCCCAGCATTTT.

DNA of the CDR3: TGTGCCAGCACCGGACCCGACCCTAATGAAAAACTGTTTTTT. Encoded protein: CASTGPDPNEKLFF. V and J are TRBV5-5 and TRBJ1-4; D gene uncertain. CDR1 SGHKS and CDR2 YYEKEE come from the germline V gene (reference sequence). V lost 6 bases, J lost 3 bases, and 12 bases lay in between. The CDR3 runs to 14 residues.

The chain carries TRBV7-9 and TRBJ2-7; D is undetermined. Germline loops: CDR1 SEHNR, CDR2 FQNEAQ (reference sequence). V was cut by 5 bases and J by 3 bases, with 17 bases left in between. This CDR3 comprises 15 residues. CDR3 residues: CASSRLRNTDYEQYF. CDR3 DNA sequence: TGTGCCAGCAGCCGACTCAGGAATACTGACTACGAGCAGTACTTC.

V is TRBV7-6 and J is TRBJ2-7; the match to TRBD1 covers 9 bases. Germline CDR1 reads SGHVS; CDR2 reads FNYEAQ. The CDR3 is 15 residues long. Losses at the gene ends were 5 bases for V and 7 bases for J; bases not matched to a gene: 12. As DNA, the CDR3 is TGTGCCAGCAGCCACATACAGGGGGCGCGGGGTGAGCAGTACTTC. It translates to CASSHIQGARGEQYF.

The chain joins TRBV20-1 to TRBJ1-5; D is undetermined. The CDR3 length is 15 residues. Per germline, CDR1 DFQATT and CDR2 SNEGSKA (reference sequence). V dropped 3 bases and J dropped 3 bases, with 15 bases sitting between them. The chain's CDR3 is CSASWGGEANQPQHF. The DNA of the CDR3 is TGCAGTGCTAGTTGGGGTGGGGAGGCCAATCAGCCCCAGCATTTT.

The chain has TRBV19 and TRBJ1-4; D might be TRBD1 (5 bases). The V gene's germline CDR1 is LNHDA and CDR2 SQIVND (reference sequence). The CDR3 covers 15 residues. Trimming left V 7 bases short and J 0 bases short, with 12 bases between. Written as DNA, the CDR3 is TGTGCCAGTACTGCTGGGGCCGCAACTAATGAAAAACTGTTTTTT. This sequence encodes CASTAGAATNEKLFF. Full variable domain (outside the CDR3, taken from reference TRBV19 and TRBJ1-4): DGGITQSPKYLFRKEGQNVTLSCEQNLNHDAMYWYRQDPGQGLRLIYYSQIVNDFQKGDIAEGYSVSREKKESFPLTVTSAQKNPTAFYLCASTAGAATNEKLFFGSGTQLSVL.

V and J are TRBV5-1 and TRBJ2-2; no reliable D call. The CDR3 has 13 residues. Germline CDR1 is SGHRS and CDR2 is YFSETQ. Trimming removed 0 bases from V and 6 bases from J, with 6 bases in between. CDR3 residues: CASSLVPPGELFF. The CDR3, as DNA: TGCGCCAGCAGCTTGGTACCGCCCGGGGAGCTGTTTTTT.

This clone is a singleton in its sample. The J gene is TRBJ1-2, the V gene TRBV7-2, with D possibly TRBD1 on 6 matching bases. Trimming removed 5 bases at V and 4 bases at J, with 17 bases between. CDR3 length: 15 residues. The germline V gene encodes CDR1 SGHTA and CDR2 FQGNSA. The CDR3 spells CASSTPSGTSYGYTF. CDR3 nucleotide sequence: TGTGCCAGCAGCACGCCTTCCGGGACATCCTATGGCTACACCTTC.